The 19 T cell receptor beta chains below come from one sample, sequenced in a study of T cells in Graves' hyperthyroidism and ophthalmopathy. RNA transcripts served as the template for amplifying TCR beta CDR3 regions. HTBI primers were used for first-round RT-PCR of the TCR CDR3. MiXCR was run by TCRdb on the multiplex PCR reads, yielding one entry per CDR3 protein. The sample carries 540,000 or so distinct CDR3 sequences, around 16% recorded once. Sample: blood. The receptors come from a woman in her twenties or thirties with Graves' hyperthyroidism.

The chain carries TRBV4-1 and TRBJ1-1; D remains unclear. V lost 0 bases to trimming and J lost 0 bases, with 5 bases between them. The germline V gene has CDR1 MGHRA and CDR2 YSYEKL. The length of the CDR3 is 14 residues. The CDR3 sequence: CASSQERVNTEAFF. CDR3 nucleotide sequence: TGCGCCAGCAGCCAAGAGCGGGTGAACACTGAAGCTTTCTTT.

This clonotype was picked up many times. CDR3 loop: CASSFQGDGYTF. The CDR3, as DNA: TGCGCCAGCAGCTTCCAGGGGGATGGCTACACCTTC. This chain uses TRBV5-1 with TRBJ1-2; 7 bases are a match to TRBD1. The CDR3 contains 12 residues. The germline CDR1 and CDR2 sequences are SGHRS and YFSETQ. Trimming removed 2 bases from V and 6 bases from J; junction bases left unmatched: 1.

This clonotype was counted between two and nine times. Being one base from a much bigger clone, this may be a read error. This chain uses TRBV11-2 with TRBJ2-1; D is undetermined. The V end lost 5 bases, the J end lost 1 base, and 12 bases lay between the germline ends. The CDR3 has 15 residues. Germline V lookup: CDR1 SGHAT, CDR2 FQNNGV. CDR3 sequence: CASSPDVGSYNEQFF. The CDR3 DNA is TGTGCCAGCAGCCCTGACGTCGGATCCTACAATGAGCAGTTCTTC. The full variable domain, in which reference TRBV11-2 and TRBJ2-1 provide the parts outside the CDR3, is EAGVAQSPRYKIIEKRQSVAFWCNPISGHATLYWYQQILGQGPKLLIQFQNNGVVDDSQLPKDRFSAERLKGVDSTLKIQPAKLEDSAVYLCASSPDVGSYNEQFFGPGTRLTVL.

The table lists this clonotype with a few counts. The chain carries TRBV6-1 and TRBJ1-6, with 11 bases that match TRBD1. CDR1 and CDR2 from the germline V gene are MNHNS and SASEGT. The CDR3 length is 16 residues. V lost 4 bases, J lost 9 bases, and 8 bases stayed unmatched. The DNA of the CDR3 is TGTGCCAGCAGTGGTCGGACAGGGGGCTATGGTTCACCCCTCCACTTT. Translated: CASSGRTGGYGSPLHF.

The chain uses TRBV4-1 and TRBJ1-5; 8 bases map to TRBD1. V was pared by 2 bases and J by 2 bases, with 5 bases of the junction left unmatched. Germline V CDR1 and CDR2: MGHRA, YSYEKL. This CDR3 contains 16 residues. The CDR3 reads CASSQLGQGGNQPQHF. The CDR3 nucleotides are TGCGCCAGCAGCCAACTCGGACAGGGAGGCAATCAGCCCCAGCATTTT.

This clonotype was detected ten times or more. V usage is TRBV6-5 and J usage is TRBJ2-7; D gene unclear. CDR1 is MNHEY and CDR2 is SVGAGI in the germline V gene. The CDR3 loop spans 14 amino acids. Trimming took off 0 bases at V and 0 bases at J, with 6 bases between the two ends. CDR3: CASSYSLSSYEQYF. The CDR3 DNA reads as TGTGCCAGCAGTTACTCGCTAAGCTCCTACGAGCAGTACTTC.

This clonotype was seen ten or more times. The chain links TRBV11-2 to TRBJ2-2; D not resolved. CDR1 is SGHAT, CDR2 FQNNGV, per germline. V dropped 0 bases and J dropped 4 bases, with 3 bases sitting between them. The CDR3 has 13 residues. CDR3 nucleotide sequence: TGTGCCAGCAGCTTAGACCCCACCGGGGAGCTGTTTTTT. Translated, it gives CASSLDPTGELFF.

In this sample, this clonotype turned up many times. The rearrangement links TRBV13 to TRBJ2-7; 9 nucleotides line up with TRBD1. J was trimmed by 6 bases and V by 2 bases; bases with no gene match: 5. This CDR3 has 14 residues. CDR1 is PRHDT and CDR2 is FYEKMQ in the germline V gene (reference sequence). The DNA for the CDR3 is TGTGCCAGCAGCTTACCGGGACAGGGTCTCGAGCAGTACTTC. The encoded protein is CASSLPGQGLEQYF.

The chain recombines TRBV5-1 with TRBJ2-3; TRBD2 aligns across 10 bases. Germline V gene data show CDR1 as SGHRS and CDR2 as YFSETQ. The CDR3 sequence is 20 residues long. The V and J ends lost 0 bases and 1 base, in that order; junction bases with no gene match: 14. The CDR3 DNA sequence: TGCGCCAGCAGCTTGGCCCCTAGCGGGAGCGGAGGTGTGCGCACAGATACGCAGTATTTT. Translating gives CASSLAPSGSGGVRTDTQYF.

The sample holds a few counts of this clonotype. The CDR3 bases are TGTGCCAGCAGCTTAGGAGGGAGTGGGAATGAGCAGTTCTTC. Protein: CASSLGGSGNEQFF. The V and J genes are TRBV7-9 and TRBJ2-1; D is possibly TRBD2 (5 bases). Per germline, CDR1 SEHNR and CDR2 FQNEAQ (reference sequence). The V and J ends lost 1 base and 7 bases respectively, with 11 bases between them. The CDR3 is 14 amino acids.

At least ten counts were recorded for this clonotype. The CDR3 here is CASSSGQENSPLHF. CDR3 in DNA: TGTGCCAGCAGCTCGGGACAGGAAAATTCACCCCTCCACTTT. V gene TRBV3-1 combines with J gene TRBJ1-6, with 8 nucleotides matching TRBD1. Germline V gene lookup returns CDR1 LGHDT and CDR2 YNNKEL (reference sequence). CDR3 length: 14 amino acids. Trimming took 5 bases from V and 7 from J; bases not matched to a gene: 4. Based on the CDR3 plus reference TRBV3-1 and TRBJ1-6, the full variable domain is DTAVSQTPKYLVTQMGNDKSIKCEQNLGHDTMYWYKQDSKKFLKIMFSYNNKELIINETVPNRFSPKSPDKAHLNLHINSLELGDSAVYFCASSSGQENSPLHFGNGTRLTVT.

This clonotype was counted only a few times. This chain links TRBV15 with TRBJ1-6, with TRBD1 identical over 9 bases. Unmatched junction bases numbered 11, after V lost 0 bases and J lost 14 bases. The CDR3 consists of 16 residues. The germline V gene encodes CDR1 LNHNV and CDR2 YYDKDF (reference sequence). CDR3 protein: CATSRERTGEGSTLHF. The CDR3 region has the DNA TGTGCCACCAGCAGAGAACGGACAGGGGAAGGTAGCACCCTCCACTTT.

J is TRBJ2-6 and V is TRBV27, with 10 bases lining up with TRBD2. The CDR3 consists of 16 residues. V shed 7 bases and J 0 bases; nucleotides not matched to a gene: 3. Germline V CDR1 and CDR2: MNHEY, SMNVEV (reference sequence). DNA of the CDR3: TGTGCCAGCAAATTAGCGGGGGGCTCTGGGGCCAACGTCCTGACTTTC. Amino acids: CASKLAGGSGANVLTF.

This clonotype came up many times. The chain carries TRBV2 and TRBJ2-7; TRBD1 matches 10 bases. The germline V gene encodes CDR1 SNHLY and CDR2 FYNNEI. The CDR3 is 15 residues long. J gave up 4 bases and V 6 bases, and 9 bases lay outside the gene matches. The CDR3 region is CASRTGTGAGYEQYF. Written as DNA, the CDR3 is TGTGCCAGCAGGACCGGGACAGGGGCGGGGTACGAGCAGTACTTC.

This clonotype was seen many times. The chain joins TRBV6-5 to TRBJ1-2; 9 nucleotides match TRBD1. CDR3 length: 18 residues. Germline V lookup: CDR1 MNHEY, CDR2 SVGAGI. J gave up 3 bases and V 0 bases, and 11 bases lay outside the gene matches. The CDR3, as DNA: TGTGCCAGCAGTTACTCGAGACTCCGGGACAGGGCTTACTATGGCTACACCTTC. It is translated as CASSYSRLRDRAYYGYTF.

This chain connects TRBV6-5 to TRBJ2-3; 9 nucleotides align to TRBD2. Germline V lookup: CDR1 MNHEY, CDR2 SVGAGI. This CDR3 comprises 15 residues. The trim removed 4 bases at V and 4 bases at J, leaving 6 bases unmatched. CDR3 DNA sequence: TGTGCCAGCAGTTGGGGGTTAGCGGGAGCAGATACGCAGTATTTT. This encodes CASSWGLAGADTQYF.

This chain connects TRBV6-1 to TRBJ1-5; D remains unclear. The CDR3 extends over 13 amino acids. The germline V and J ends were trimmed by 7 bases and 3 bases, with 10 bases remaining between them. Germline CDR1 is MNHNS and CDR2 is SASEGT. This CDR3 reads CASTKIINQPQHF. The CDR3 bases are TGTGCCAGCACGAAGATTATCAATCAGCCCCAGCATTTT.

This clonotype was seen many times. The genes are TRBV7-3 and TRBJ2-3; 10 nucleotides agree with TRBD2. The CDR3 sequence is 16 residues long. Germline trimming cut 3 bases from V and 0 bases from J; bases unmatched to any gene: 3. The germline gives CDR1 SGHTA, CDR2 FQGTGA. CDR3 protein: CASSFSGGSSTDTQYF. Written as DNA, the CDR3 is TGTGCCAGCAGCTTTAGCGGGGGGAGTAGCACAGATACGCAGTATTTT.

The CDR3 loop reads CASSQVPGSGITVWQYF. The CDR3 DNA follows: TGTGCCAGCAGCCAAGTGCCTGGTAGCGGGATAACGGTATGGCAGTACTTC. J is TRBJ2-7 and V is TRBV3-1; 8 bases are shared with TRBD2. Germline V gene lookup returns CDR1 LGHDT and CDR2 YNNKEL (reference sequence). Losses at the gene ends were 1 base for V and 9 bases for J; bases not matched to a gene: 17. The CDR3 has 17 amino acids.